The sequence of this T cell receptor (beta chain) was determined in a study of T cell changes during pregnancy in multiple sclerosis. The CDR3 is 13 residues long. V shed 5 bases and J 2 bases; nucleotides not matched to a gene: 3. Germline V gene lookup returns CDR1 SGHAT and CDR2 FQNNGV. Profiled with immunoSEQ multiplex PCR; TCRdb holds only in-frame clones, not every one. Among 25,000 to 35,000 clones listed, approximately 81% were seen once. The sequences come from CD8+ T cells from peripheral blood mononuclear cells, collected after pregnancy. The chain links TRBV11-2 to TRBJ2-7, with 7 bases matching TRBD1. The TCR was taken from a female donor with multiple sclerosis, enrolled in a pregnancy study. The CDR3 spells CASSMGQPYEQYF. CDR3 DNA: TGTGCCAGCAGCATGGGACAGCCCTACGAGCAGTACTTC. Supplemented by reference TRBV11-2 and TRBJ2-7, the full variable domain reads EAGVAQSPRYKIIEKRQSVAFWCNPISGHATLYWYQQILGQGPKLLIQFQNNGVVDDSQLPKDRFSAERLKGVDSTLKIQPAKLEDSAVYLCASSMGQPYEQYFGPGTRLTVT.